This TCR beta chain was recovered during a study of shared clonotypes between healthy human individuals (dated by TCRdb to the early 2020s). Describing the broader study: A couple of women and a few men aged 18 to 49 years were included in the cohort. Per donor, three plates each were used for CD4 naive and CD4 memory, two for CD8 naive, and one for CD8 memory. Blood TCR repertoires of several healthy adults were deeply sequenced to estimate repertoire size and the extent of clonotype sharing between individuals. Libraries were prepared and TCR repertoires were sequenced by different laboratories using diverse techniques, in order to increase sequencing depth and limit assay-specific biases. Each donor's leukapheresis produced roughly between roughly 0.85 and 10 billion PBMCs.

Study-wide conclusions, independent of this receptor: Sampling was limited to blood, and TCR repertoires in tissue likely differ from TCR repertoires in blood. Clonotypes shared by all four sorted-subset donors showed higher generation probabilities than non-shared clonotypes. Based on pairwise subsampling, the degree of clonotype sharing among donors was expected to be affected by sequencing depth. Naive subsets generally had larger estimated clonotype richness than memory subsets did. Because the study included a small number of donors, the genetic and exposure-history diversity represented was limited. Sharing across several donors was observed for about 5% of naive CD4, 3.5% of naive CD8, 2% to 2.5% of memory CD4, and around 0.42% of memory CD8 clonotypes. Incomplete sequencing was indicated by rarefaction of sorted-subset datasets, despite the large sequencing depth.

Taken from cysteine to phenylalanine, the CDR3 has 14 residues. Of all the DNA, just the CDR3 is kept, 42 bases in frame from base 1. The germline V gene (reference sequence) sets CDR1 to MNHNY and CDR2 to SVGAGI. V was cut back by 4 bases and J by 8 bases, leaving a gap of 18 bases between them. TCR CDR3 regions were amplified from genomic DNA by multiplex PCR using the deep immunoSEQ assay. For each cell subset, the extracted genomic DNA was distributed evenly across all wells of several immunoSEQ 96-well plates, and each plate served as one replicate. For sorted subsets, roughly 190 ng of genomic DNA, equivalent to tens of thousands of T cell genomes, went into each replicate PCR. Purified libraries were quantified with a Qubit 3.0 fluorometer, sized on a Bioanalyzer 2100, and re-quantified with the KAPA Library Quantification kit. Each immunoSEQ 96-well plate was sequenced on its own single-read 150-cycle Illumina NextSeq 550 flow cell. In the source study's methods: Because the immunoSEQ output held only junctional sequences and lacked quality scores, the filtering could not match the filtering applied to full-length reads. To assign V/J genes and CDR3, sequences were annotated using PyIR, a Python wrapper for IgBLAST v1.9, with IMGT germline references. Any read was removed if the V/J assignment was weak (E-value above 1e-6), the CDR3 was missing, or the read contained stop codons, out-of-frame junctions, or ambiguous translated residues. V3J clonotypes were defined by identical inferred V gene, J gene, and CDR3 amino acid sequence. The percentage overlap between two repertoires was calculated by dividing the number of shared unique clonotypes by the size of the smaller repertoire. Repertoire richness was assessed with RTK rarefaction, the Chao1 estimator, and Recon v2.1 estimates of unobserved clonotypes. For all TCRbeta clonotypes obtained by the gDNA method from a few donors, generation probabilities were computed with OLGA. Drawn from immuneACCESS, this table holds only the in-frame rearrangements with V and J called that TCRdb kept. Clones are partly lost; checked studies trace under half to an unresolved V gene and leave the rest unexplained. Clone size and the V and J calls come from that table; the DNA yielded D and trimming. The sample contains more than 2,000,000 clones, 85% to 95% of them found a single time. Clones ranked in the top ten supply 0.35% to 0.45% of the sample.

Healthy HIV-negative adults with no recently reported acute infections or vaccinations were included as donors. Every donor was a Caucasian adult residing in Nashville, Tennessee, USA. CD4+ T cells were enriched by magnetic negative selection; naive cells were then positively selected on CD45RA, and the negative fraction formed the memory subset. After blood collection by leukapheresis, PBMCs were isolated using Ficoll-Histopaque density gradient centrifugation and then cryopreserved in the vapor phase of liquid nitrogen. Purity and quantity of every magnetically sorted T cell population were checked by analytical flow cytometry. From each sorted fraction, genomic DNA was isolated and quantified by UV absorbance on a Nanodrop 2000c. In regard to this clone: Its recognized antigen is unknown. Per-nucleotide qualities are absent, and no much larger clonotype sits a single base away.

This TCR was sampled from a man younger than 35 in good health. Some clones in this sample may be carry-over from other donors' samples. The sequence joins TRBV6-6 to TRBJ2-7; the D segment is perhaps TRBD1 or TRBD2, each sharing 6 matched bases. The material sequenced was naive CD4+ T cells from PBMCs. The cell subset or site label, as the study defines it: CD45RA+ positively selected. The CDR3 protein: CASSSRGPIRQQYF. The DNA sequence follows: TGTGCCAGCAGTTCCCGGGGGCCTATCCGGCAGCAGTACTTC.